This is a list of T cell receptor beta chains from one sample in a study of blood T cells in healthy people across ages. TCRdb reanalysed the 5' RACE reads using MiXCR and keeps one entry per CDR3 protein. Here the sample spans about 650,000 distinct CDR3 sequences, 32% being singletons. Sequencing was done on a sample of blood. Receptors originate from a woman aged 80 or older in good health. The CDR3 runs from the conserved cysteine through the conserved F or W. Clone size is given for some rows only: seen once, a few or many times, or a class if the clone is expanded.

NA	TRBV25-1	CVSSEYSKGHRNQPQHF
NA	TRBV5-6	CASSIGTGLEQYF
few	TRBV6-1	CASRRTGDFIAEAFF
many	TRBV5-1	CASSLAGGGRTDTQYF
many	TRBV5-1	CASSLLSSYNEQFF
many	TRBV30	CAWSTTRTYRYEQYF
NA	TRBV20-1	CSASGPVRESTDTQYF
many	TRBV9	CASSVGAGGTDTQYF
few	TRBV28	CASSSPGQGSTEAFF
few	TRBV6-8	CASRRGANTGELFF
NA	TRBV28	CASTLMTGYGYTF
many	TRBV7-2	CASSLGSRPEKLFF
NA	TRBV20-1	CSARENRAYEQYF
many	TRBV7-2	CASSRIAGTGGSPLHF
few	TRBV28	CASSPQAGTGIEKLFF
few	TRBV4-2	CASSQDQSLGDLLSYEQYF
many	TRBV20-1	CSARGRASGGAQFF
NA	TRBV7-2	CASSKEGGGRETQFF
once	TRBV28	CASSPYPSSYEQYF
many	TRBV15	CATSRESAGVSNQPQHF
many	TRBV12-3/TRBV12-4	CASRSTNQPQHF
NA	TRBV6-1	CASRDGTGGYEQYF
NA	TRBV12-3/TRBV12-4	CASSILQGTEAFF
few	TRBV10-3	CATTRVLGSTEAFF
NA	TRBV6-5	CASKRGAKETQYF
NA	TRBV7-2	CASSLASGTQNYEQYF
NA	TRBV7-2	CASSLFGVHSGANVLTF
many	TRBV11-2	CASSSLNRDEQFF
few	TRBV5-1	CASSGEVMNTEAFF
NA	TRBV7-8	CASSSLRRSNYGYTF
NA	TRBV7-2	CASSFRTGGEKLFF
NA	TRBV12-3/TRBV12-4	CASSLPGTEAFF
few	TRBV29-1	CSVEWQGLGYTF
NA	TRBV7-2	CASGILAGGPGTQYF
once	TRBV7-2	CASSPMGHTGNTIYF